Each of the 18 T cell receptor beta chains below was sequenced from the same sample in a study of blood T cell repertoires in COVID-19. TCRdb keeps only in-frame clones here, not all; method: immunoSEQ multiplex PCR. The sample lists about 11,000 clones, over 80% occurring once. Sequencing was performed on peripheral blood. These receptors all come from a human donor in a cohort sampled during active COVID-19.

The chain employs TRBV5-1 and TRBJ2-3, with TRBD2 matching 9 bases. Trimming cost V 0 bases and J 6 bases; bases outside gene matches: 8. CDR1 is SGHRS, CDR2 YFSETQ, per germline. This CDR3 has 16 residues. CDR3 region: CASSLVVAGASDTQYF. The CDR3 bases are TGCGCCAGCAGCTTGGTGGTAGCGGGAGCTTCGGATACGCAGTATTTT.

The chain is built from TRBV5-1 and TRBJ2-1; 8 nucleotides match TRBD2. The CDR3 runs to 15 residues. After removal of 4 bases from V and 2 bases from J, the junction contained 5 bases not matched to a gene. Looked up from germline, CDR1 is SGHRS and CDR2 is YFSETQ. The CDR3 reads CASSPTSGTYNEQFF. The CDR3 DNA is TGCGCCAGCAGCCCTACTAGCGGAACCTACAATGAGCAGTTCTTC.

The rearrangement uses TRBV3-1 (or the pseudogene TRBV3-2) and TRBJ2-3; no clear D. Trimming cost V 4 bases and J 5 bases, with 13 bases left between them. This CDR3 is 14 amino acids long. Germline V gene lookup returns CDR1 LGHDT and CDR2 YNNKEL (reference sequence). The CDR3 reads CASSRQVQRDTQYF. As DNA, the CDR3 is TGTGCCAGCAGCCGACAAGTACAGAGAGATACGCAGTATTTT.

The chain carries TRBV19 and TRBJ1-4; TRBD1 matches at 12 bases. There are 19 residues in the CDR3. V shed 4 bases, J shed 7 bases, and the junction held 16 bases outside the gene matches. CDR1 is LNHDA, CDR2 SQIVND, per germline (reference sequence). The CDR3 loop reads CASSRPSGQGAVGGEKLFF. CDR3 bases: TGTGCCAGTAGTAGACCTTCGGGACAGGGGGCAGTCGGTGGTGAAAAACTGTTTTTT.

This chain uses TRBV2 with TRBJ1-1; no clear D. This CDR3 is built from 13 residues. The V gene lost 7 bases and the J gene lost 1 base, with 10 bases spanning the gap. CDR1 SNHLY and CDR2 FYNNEI come from the germline V gene. The CDR3: CASIEVKNTEAFF. The CDR3 coding sequence is TGTGCCAGCATCGAGGTGAAGAACACTGAAGCTTTCTTT.

The rearrangement uses TRBV5-5 and TRBJ2-7, with TRBD1 as a possible D gene (5 bases). The CDR3 extends over 14 amino acids. The V and J ends lost 1 base and 2 bases respectively, with 10 bases between them. The germline V gene has CDR1 SGHKS and CDR2 YYEKEE (reference sequence). The chain's CDR3 is CASSLLQGPYEQYF. The CDR3 DNA is TGTGCCAGCAGCTTGCTTCAGGGCCCCTACGAGCAGTACTTC.

V and J are TRBV6-5 and TRBJ2-7; D perhaps matches TRBD1 (5 bases). Per germline, CDR1 MNHEY and CDR2 SVGAGI. This CDR3 has 14 residues. The ends were cut back, 8 bases at V and 1 base at J, with 15 bases in the middle. The CDR3 region is CASLRVPESYEQYF. DNA of the CDR3: TGTGCCAGCCTCAGGGTCCCCGAATCCTACGAGCAGTACTTC.

This clone showed up just once. The chain links TRBV20-1 to TRBJ1-4, with 9 bases aligning to TRBD1. Germline assignment: CDR1 DFQATT and CDR2 SNEGSKA (reference sequence). This CDR3 contains 16 residues. V was clipped by 3 bases and J by 0 bases; unmatched bases: 5. This CDR3 is CSASDRGSATNEKLFF. For the CDR3, the DNA is TGCAGTGCTAGTGACAGGGGGAGCGCAACTAATGAAAAACTGTTTTTT.

This clone was observed a few times. The chain joins TRBV5-1 to TRBJ1-4; TRBD1 matches 7 bases. The V gene's germline CDR1 is SGHRS and CDR2 YFSETQ. The CDR3 is 15 amino acids. V was pared by 4 bases and J by 4 bases, with 7 bases of the junction left unmatched. The CDR3 DNA follows: TGCGCCAGCAGCGGTGGACAGGAGATTAATGAAAAACTGTTTTTT. Protein product: CASSGGQEINEKLFF.

The rearrangement uses TRBV13 and TRBJ1-1, with 8 bases that match TRBD1. The CDR3 consists of 14 residues. Looked up from germline, CDR1 is PRHDT and CDR2 is FYEKMQ (reference sequence). With V trimmed by 7 bases and J by 3 bases, 7 bases remained unmatched. This CDR3 is CASTTDRDYTEAFF. The CDR3 coding sequence is TGTGCCAGCACAACGGACAGGGACTACACTGAAGCTTTCTTT.

This clone showed up just once. The V gene is TRBV9, the J gene TRBJ2-3; 13 positions match TRBD2. J was trimmed by 4 bases and V by 3 bases; bases with no gene match: 8. The CDR3 extends over 17 amino acids. Germline V gene data show CDR1 as SGDLS and CDR2 as YYNGEE. This chain's CDR3 is CASSDPGGLAGADTQYF. CDR3 DNA: TGTGCCAGCAGCGACCCGGGTGGACTAGCGGGAGCAGATACGCAGTATTTT.

This sequence joins TRBV7-2 and TRBJ2-1; D perhaps matches TRBD1 (6 bases). The germline V gene encodes CDR1 SGHTA and CDR2 FQGNSA. V lost 1 base, J lost 9 bases, and 7 bases lay in between. The CDR3 is made up of 12 amino acids. The CDR3 loop is CASSLVGAEQFF. CDR3 sequence (DNA): TGTGCCAGCAGCTTAGTGGGGGCTGAGCAGTTCTTC.

V and J are TRBV21-1 and TRBJ2-7; the table assigns TRBD1, which was not confirmed against the DNA. TRBV21-1 corresponds to a pseudogene. This CDR3 has 18 residues. CDR3 sequence: CASSKAKLDSLSSYEQYF. The CDR3 DNA reads TGTGCCAGCAGCAAAGCCAAATTGGACAGTTTAAGCTCCTACGAGCAGTACTTC.

This rearrangement joins TRBV19 to TRBJ2-7; the match to TRBD2 covers 11 bases. This CDR3 has 12 residues. Germline values: CDR1 LNHDA, CDR2 SQIVND (reference sequence). CDR3 loop: CASGTSGWDKYF. For the CDR3, the DNA is TGTGCGTCCGGGACTAGCGGATGGGATAAGTACTTC.

The V call is TRBV6-5, the J call TRBJ2-3; 10 nucleotides agree with TRBD1. Germline V gene lookup returns CDR1 MNHEY and CDR2 SVGAGI. The CDR3 spans 15 residues. The ends lost 6 bases at V and 1 base at J; junction bases unmatched: 4. CDR3 residues: CASSQGTGGTDTQYF. CDR3 bases: TGTGCCAGCAGCCAAGGGACAGGGGGCACAGATACGCAGTATTTT.

The CDR3 region is CASSYYSNQPQHF. DNA of the CDR3: TGTGCCAGCAGTTATTATAGCAATCAGCCCCAGCATTTT. The V and J genes are TRBV27 and TRBJ1-5; no clear D. This CDR3 contains 13 residues. Germline values: CDR1 MNHEY, CDR2 SMNVEV (reference sequence). Trimming took off 4 bases at V and 0 bases at J, with 4 bases between the two ends.

This rearrangement joins TRBV19 to TRBJ1-3, with 7 bases identical to TRBD1. The V and J ends lost 6 bases and 7 bases, in that order; junction bases with no gene match: 9. The CDR3 is 14 residues long. Germline V gene sequence: CDR1 LNHDA, CDR2 SQIVND (reference sequence). The CDR3 region is CASSGTAAWNTIYF. CDR3 sequence (DNA): TGTGCCAGTAGCGGGACAGCGGCGTGGAACACCATATATTTT.

J is TRBJ2-1 and V is TRBV20-1; 9 nucleotides agree with TRBD2. After removal of 3 bases from V and 6 bases from J, the junction contained 3 bases not matched to a gene. Per germline, CDR1 DFQATT and CDR2 SNEGSKA (reference sequence). This CDR3 comprises 13 residues. The CDR3 nucleotides read TGCAGTGCTAGTTGGACTAGCGTCAATGAGCAGTTCTTC. Amino acid sequence: CSASWTSVNEQFF.